These T cell receptor beta chains were read from a single sample in a study of regulatory T cells in long-lasting Graves disease. TCRdb reprocessed the multiplex PCR reads via MiXCR and lists one record per CDR3 protein. The profile shows a few hundred thousand distinct CDR3 sequences, about an eighth of them singletons. A further study also used this sample, focusing on T cells in Graves' hyperthyroidism and ophthalmopathy.

The sample consisted of peripheral blood mononuclear cells (PBMCs), taken at new diagnosis, from a patient treated with antithyroid drugs. The source is a woman younger than 35 with Graves disease. Each CDR3 is given with its conserved first and last residue. The D gene is left open where the match is weak. Clone size appears in some rows only: once, few, many, or a class for an expanded clone.

v_call: TRBV28; d_call: NA; clone_size: NA; j_call: TRBJ2-7; cdr3_aa: CASSLSHSRDYEQYF; cdr3_nt: TGTGCCAGCAGTTTATCCCACTCGAGAGACTACGAGCAGTACTTC
v_call: TRBV4-2; d_call: NA; clone_size: NA; j_call: TRBJ1-4; cdr3_aa: CASSRGPQGNEKLFF; cdr3_nt: TGTGCCAGCAGCCGGGGCCCCCAGGGGAATGAAAAACTGTTTTTT
v_call: TRBV20-1; d_call: TRBD2; clone_size: few; j_call: TRBJ2-5; cdr3_aa: CSATKGLAGRMAETQYF; cdr3_nt: TGCAGTGCAACGAAGGGACTAGCGGGAAGAATGGCGGAGACCCAGTACTTC
v_call: TRBV4-1; d_call: NA; clone_size: NA; j_call: TRBJ1-4; cdr3_aa: CASSQIGVGVEKLFF; cdr3_nt: TGCGCCAGCAGCCAAATAGGTGTCGGGGTTGAAAAACTGTTTTTT
v_call: TRBV4-3; d_call: NA; clone_size: few; j_call: TRBJ2-1; cdr3_aa: CASSHRSFGLAHNEQFF; cdr3_nt: TGCGCCAGCAGCCACCGCAGCTTCGGCCTCGCGCACAATGAGCAGTTCTTC
v_call: TRBV7-3; d_call: NA; clone_size: many; j_call: TRBJ2-3; cdr3_aa: CASSHYGFIEGTDTQYF; cdr3_nt: TGTGCCAGCAGCCACTATGGTTTCATTGAGGGGACAGATACGCAGTATTTT
v_call: TRBV4-2; d_call: TRBD2; clone_size: few; j_call: TRBJ2-1; cdr3_aa: CASSRPSGSSYNEQFF; cdr3_nt: TGTGCCAGCAGCCGTCCCAGCGGGAGCTCCTACAATGAGCAGTTCTTC
v_call: TRBV5-6; d_call: TRBD2; clone_size: many; j_call: TRBJ2-1; cdr3_aa: CASSLEVMSGSYNEQFF; cdr3_nt: TGTGCCAGCAGCTTGGAAGTTATGAGCGGGAGTTACAATGAGCAGTTCTTC
v_call: TRBV9; d_call: NA; clone_size: many; j_call: TRBJ2-3; cdr3_aa: CASSVVGGAPTDTQYF; cdr3_nt: TGTGCCAGCAGCGTAGTTGGGGGCGCTCCCACAGATACGCAGTATTTT
v_call: TRBV7-7; d_call: NA; clone_size: NA; j_call: TRBJ2-2; cdr3_aa: CASSRLRQGGKDGELFF; cdr3_nt: TGTGCTAGCAGCCGTCTGAGACAGGGAGGAAAGGACGGGGAGCTGTTTTTT
v_call: TRBV11-2; d_call: NA; clone_size: NA; j_call: TRBJ2-5; cdr3_aa: CASSFGVVGETQYF; cdr3_nt: TGTGCCAGCAGCTTTGGTGTGGTGGGGGAGACCCAGTACTTC
v_call: TRBV9; d_call: TRBD2; clone_size: many; j_call: TRBJ2-7; cdr3_aa: CASSVAGTSGRHEQYF; cdr3_nt: TGTGCCAGCAGCGTAGCCGGGACTAGCGGGAGGCACGAGCAGTACTTC
v_call: TRBV28; d_call: NA; clone_size: many; j_call: TRBJ1-5; cdr3_aa: CASSPDRVPQHF; cdr3_nt: TGTGCCAGCAGTCCCGATCGGGTGCCCCAGCATTTT
v_call: TRBV5-1; d_call: TRBD1; clone_size: many; j_call: TRBJ1-2; cdr3_aa: CASSYGQELYNYGYTF; cdr3_nt: TGCGCCAGCAGCTATGGACAGGAACTTTATAACTATGGCTACACCTTC
v_call: TRBV10-3; d_call: TRBD2; clone_size: many; j_call: TRBJ2-7; cdr3_aa: CAISEGPGRDEQYF; cdr3_nt: TGTGCCATCAGTGAGGGGCCAGGGAGGGACGAGCAGTACTTC
v_call: TRBV2; d_call: NA; clone_size: many; j_call: TRBJ1-1; cdr3_aa: CASKGEMNTEAFF; cdr3_nt: TGTGCCAGCAAGGGCGAAATGAACACTGAAGCTTTCTTT
v_call: TRBV12-3/TRBV12-4; d_call: NA; clone_size: many; j_call: TRBJ2-6; cdr3_aa: CASSSDRESGANVLTF; cdr3_nt: TGTGCCAGCAGTTCGGACAGAGAATCGGGGGCCAACGTCCTGACTTTC
v_call: TRBV19; d_call: TRBD1; clone_size: NA; j_call: TRBJ2-2; cdr3_aa: CASSTGQSYGELFF; cdr3_nt: TGTGCCAGTAGTACGGGACAGAGCTACGGGGAGCTGTTTTTT
v_call: TRBV7-2; d_call: NA; clone_size: many; j_call: TRBJ2-1; cdr3_aa: CASSLGEIGQFF; cdr3_nt: TGTGCCAGCAGCTTAGGGGAGATTGGACAGTTCTTC
v_call: TRBV28; d_call: NA; clone_size: many; j_call: TRBJ2-3; cdr3_aa: CALSIRGATDTQYF; cdr3_nt: TGTGCCCTATCGATCAGGGGCGCAACAGATACGCAGTATTTT
v_call: TRBV6-5; d_call: NA; clone_size: many; j_call: TRBJ1-5; cdr3_aa: CASSYEYQPQHF; cdr3_nt: TGTGCCAGCAGTTACGAGTATCAGCCCCAGCATTTT
v_call: TRBV12-3/TRBV12-4; d_call: NA; clone_size: many; j_call: TRBJ2-1; cdr3_aa: CASSTVGIDEQFF; cdr3_nt: TGTGCCAGCAGCACCGTCGGGATCGATGAGCAGTTCTTC
v_call: TRBV11-2; d_call: TRBD2; clone_size: many; j_call: TRBJ2-7; cdr3_aa: CASSWLPSGSRLHEQYF; cdr3_nt: TGTGCCAGCAGCTGGTTACCTAGCGGGAGCCGCCTCCACGAGCAGTACTTC